These 11 T cell receptor beta chains came from one sample sequenced in a study of blood T cell repertoires in COVID-19. Method: immunoSEQ multiplex PCR; TCRdb's copy keeps in-frame clones and lacks some. The table has 150,000 to 200,000 clones, 85% to 95% seen once; the top ten hold roughly 0.56%. Sequences were obtained from peripheral blood. The receptors shown here come from a middle-aged man with acute or convalescent COVID-19.

Worth noting for this clone: The junction does not match germline at one end; this may be a read error. The chain has TRBV20-1 and TRBJ1-2; D possibly corresponds to TRBD1 (5 bases). The CDR3 length is 11 residues. Germline V gene lookup returns CDR1 DFQATT and CDR2 SNEGSKA (reference sequence). CDR3 sequence reads: CSASLGGARSF. In nucleotides, the CDR3 is TGCAGTGCTAGTTTGGGAGGGGCAAGATCCTTC.

The CDR3 DNA follows: TGTGCCAGCAGCTTAGAAGGGACTAGCGGGAACAATGAGCAGTTCTTC. This encodes CASSLEGTSGNNEQFF. The chain employs TRBV7-2 and TRBJ2-1; 13 positions match TRBD2. V dropped 1 base and J dropped 5; count of bases not matched to a gene: 2. Germline V gene sequence: CDR1 SGHTA, CDR2 FQGNSA. This CDR3 region has 16 residues.

The chain recombines TRBV6-2 or TRBV6-3 with TRBJ1-1; unclear D gene. The germline gives CDR1 MNHEY, CDR2 SVGEGT. The CDR3 is 14 amino acids. V lost 0 bases and J 3 bases, leaving 8 bases between the germline ends. The CDR3, as DNA: TGTGCCAGCAGTTACTCGGGGAGAGACACTGAAGCTTTCTTT. This gives the protein CASSYSGRDTEAFF.

The V gene is TRBV4-3, the J gene TRBJ1-1; a possible D gene is TRBD1 (6 bases). Trimming cost V 3 bases and J 2 bases, with 16 bases left between them. Germline lookup yields CDR1 LGHNA and CDR2 YSLEER. The length of the CDR3 is 16 residues. CDR3 in DNA: TGCGCCAGCAGCCAGGCCCCGGGGGGGGGCAACACTGAAGCTTTCTTT. The encoded protein is CASSQAPGGGNTEAFF.

J is TRBJ1-2 and V is TRBV6-1, with D unclear. The CDR3 is 15 amino acids. The ends were cut back, 0 bases at V and 1 base at J, with 9 bases in the middle. The germline gives CDR1 MNHNS, CDR2 SASEGT. The CDR3 protein is CASSEAHGSNYGYTF. The DNA for the CDR3 is TGTGCCAGCAGTGAAGCGCACGGGAGTAACTATGGCTACACCTTC.

The V call is TRBV5-6, the J call TRBJ2-5; TRBD1 is a possible D gene (6 bases). Between the trimmed V and J ends, which lost 2 bases and 5 bases, there was a span of 13 bases. Germline-derived CDR1 and CDR2 are SGHDT and YYEEEE. The CDR3 runs 14 residues. The CDR3 region is CASSFPGAGETQYF. The CDR3 DNA reads TGTGCCAGCAGCTTTCCAGGGGCCGGGGAGACCCAGTACTTC. Filled out from reference TRBV5-6 and TRBJ2-5, the complete variable domain reads DAGVTQSPTHLIKTRGQQVTLRCSPKSGHDTVSWYQQALGQGPQFIFQYYEEEERQRGNFPDRFSGHQFPNYSSELNVNALLLGDSALYLCASSFPGAGETQYFGPGTRLLVL.

As regards this clone: The DNA is left out, because the CDR3 cannot be placed on it with certainty; the CDR3 is given as TCRdb lists it. V and J are TRBV21-1 and TRBJ2-7; the table's D gene call, TRBD1, was not cross checked with the DNA. TRBV21-1 is given as a pseudogene. The CDR3 totals 16 residues, both ends included. The CDR3 loop is CASSKSYNCRVKEQYF.

The V call is TRBV7-6, the J call TRBJ2-7, with TRBD2 as a possible D gene (5 bases). The V end lost 5 bases, the J end lost 3 bases, and 17 bases lay between the germline ends. Germline CDR1 and CDR2: SGHVS and FNYEAQ. CDR3 size: 15 residues. CDR3 region: CASSPLASLLYEQYF. The CDR3 DNA sequence: TGTGCCAGCAGCCCGTTGGCTAGCCTACTCTACGAGCAGTACTTC.

The rearrangement joins TRBV28 to TRBJ1-3; D possibly corresponds to TRBD1 (5 bases). The CDR3 totals 16 residues. Trimming removed 7 bases at V and 0 bases at J, with 16 bases between. Germline V gene sequence: CDR1 MDHEN, CDR2 SYDVKM. The CDR3 region is CASTPWGVSSGNTIYF. For the CDR3, the DNA is TGTGCCAGCACTCCCTGGGGGGTAAGCTCTGGAAACACCATATATTTT.

This chain uses TRBV5-4 with TRBJ1-5; D not certain. V shed 3 bases and J shed 5 bases, with 12 bases lying between them. Germline-derived CDR1 and CDR2 are SGHNT and YYREEE (reference sequence). The CDR3 is 14 amino acids. The CDR3 coding sequence is TGTGCCAGCAGCTGCAGGATAAGAGATCAGCCCCAGCATTTT. Protein: CASSCRIRDQPQHF.

CDR3 amino acids: CASSSGGPGEQYV. CDR3 nucleotides: TGTGCCAGCAGCTCTGGGGGCCCGGGGGAGCAGTACGTC. The chain employs TRBV28 and TRBJ2-7, with D maybe TRBD1 (6 bases). Per the germline V gene, CDR1 is MDHEN and CDR2 is SYDVKM. The CDR3 extends over 13 amino acids. V lost 6 bases and J 7 bases, leaving 16 bases between the germline ends.